This T cell receptor (beta chain) came from a study of blood T cell repertoires in COVID-19. About the research overall: The cDNA or gDNA used as material had been derived from T cells, B-cell-depleted T cells, or PBMCs.

Germline assignment: CDR1 MRHNA and CDR2 SNTAGT. The ends were cut back, 3 bases at V and 4 bases at J, with 9 bases in the middle. The CDR3 is 13 residues long. This clone was recorded once. TCRdb keeps only in-frame clones here, not all; method: immunoSEQ multiplex PCR. The sample includes about 220,000 clones, about 86% seen only once; the top ten take 3% to 3.5%. The chain combines TRBV6-4 with TRBJ2-5, with D possibly TRBD1 on 6 matching bases. The sample consisted of peripheral blood. This receptor was taken from a woman aged 30 to 39 who had recovered from COVID-19. CDR3 amino acids: CASSDQQGETQYF. DNA of the CDR3: TGTGCCAGCAGTGATCAACAGGGAGAGACCCAGTACTTC.